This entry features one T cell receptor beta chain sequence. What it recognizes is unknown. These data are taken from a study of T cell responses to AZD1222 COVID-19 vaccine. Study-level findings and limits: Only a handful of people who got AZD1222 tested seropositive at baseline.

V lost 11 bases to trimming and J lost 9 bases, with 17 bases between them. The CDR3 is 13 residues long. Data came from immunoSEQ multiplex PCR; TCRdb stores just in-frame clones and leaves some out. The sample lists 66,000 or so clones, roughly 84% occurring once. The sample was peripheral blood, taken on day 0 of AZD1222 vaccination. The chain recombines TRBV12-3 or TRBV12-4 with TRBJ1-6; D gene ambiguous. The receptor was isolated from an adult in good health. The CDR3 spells CASSPGETSPLHF. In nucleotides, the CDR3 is TGTGCCTCAAGCCCTGGGGAAACTTCACCCCTCCACTTT.